This TCR beta chain was captured in a study of shared clonotypes between healthy human individuals. Germline CDR1 GTSNPN, CDR2 SVGIG (reference sequence). This CDR3 has 13 amino acids. Trimming took off 3 bases at V and 7 bases at J, with 13 bases between the two ends. In the case of this clone: What it binds is not known.

Study-level findings and limits: It was expected that sequencing depth would affect clonotype sharing among donors.

CD8 cells classed as naive were CD45RO-negative and positively selected for CCR7, excluding terminally differentiated effector memory CD45RA+ cells. The data were produced by immunoSEQ multiplex PCR, yet TCRdb's version contains in-frame clones alone and is incomplete. The table lists about 2.1 million clones, around 95% of them singletons, with about 1.6% in the top ten. The gene calls are TRBV30 and TRBJ1-5; D not certain. This sequence originates from a man younger than 35 in good health. Some clones in this sample may be carry-over from other donors' samples. Source material: naive CD8+ T cells from PBMCs. The CDR3 sequence is CAWRGQTRQPQHF. CDR3 sequence (DNA): TGTGCCTGGAGAGGCCAGACTAGGCAGCCCCAGCATTTT.